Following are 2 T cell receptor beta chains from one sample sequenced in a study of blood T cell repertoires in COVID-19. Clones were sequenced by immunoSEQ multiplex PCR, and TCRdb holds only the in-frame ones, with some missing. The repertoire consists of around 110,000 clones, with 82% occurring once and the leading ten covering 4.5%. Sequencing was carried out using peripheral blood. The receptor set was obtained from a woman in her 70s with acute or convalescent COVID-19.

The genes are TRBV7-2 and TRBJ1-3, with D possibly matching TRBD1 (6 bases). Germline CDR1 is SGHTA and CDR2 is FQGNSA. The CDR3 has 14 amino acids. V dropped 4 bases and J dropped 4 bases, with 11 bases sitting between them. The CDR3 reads CASSSQGVGNTIYF. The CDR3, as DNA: TGTGCCAGCAGCTCACAGGGCGTAGGAAACACCATATATTTT. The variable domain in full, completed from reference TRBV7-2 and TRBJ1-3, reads GAGVSQSPSNKVTEKGKDVELRCDPISGHTALYWYRQSLGQGLEFLIYFQGNSAPDKSGLPSDRFSAERTGGSVSTLTIQRTQQEDSAVYLCASSSQGVGNTIYFGEGSWLTVV.

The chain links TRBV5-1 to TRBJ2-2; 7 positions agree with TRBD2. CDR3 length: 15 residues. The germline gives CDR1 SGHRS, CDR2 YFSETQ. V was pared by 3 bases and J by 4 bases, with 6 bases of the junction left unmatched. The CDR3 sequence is CASSSGAGFTGELFF. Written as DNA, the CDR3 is TGCGCCAGCAGCTCGGGAGCGGGGTTCACCGGGGAGCTGTTTTTT.